The source of this T cell receptor (beta chain) is a study of T-cell memory formation after mild COVID-19. This clonotype was observed at least ten times. The CDR3 is 12 residues long. With V trimmed by 6 bases and J by 6 bases, 6 bases remained unmatched. Per the germline V gene, CDR1 is DFQATT and CDR2 is SNEGSKA (reference sequence). TCRdb reprocessed the 5' RACE reads with MiXCR, giving one entry per CDR3 protein. The data hold fewer than 450,000 distinct CDR3 sequences, with 20% to 25% observed a single time. Sequencing was carried out using PBMCs or a T cell subset sorted from them (not recorded which). This receptor was obtained from an adult woman who had mild COVID-19 (a few samples of this study predate the infection). Cell type and time point are not known. This chain links TRBV20-1 with TRBJ2-7; 9 nucleotides line up with TRBD1. The CDR3 loop reads CSAAGQGFEQYF. The CDR3 DNA reads TGCAGTGCAGCGGGACAGGGCTTCGAGCAGTACTTC.